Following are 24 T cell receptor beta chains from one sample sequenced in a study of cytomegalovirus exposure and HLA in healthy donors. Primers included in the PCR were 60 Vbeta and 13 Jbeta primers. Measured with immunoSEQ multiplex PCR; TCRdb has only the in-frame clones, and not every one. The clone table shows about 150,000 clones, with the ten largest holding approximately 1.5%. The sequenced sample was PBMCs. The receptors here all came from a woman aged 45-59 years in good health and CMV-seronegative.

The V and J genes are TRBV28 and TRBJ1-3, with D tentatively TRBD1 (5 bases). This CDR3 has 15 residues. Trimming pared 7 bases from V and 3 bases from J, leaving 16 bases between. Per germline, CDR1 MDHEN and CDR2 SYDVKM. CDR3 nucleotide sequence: TGTGCCAGCATTCCTTCAGGGTGGGGTGGAAACACCATATATTTT. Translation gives CASIPSGWGGNTIYF.

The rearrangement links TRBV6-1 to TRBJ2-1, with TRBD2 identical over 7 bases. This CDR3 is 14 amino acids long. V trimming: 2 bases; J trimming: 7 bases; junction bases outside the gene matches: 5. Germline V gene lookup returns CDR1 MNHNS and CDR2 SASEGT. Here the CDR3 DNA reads TGTGCCAGCAGTGAAAGTACCGGGAGGAATGAGCAGTTCTTC. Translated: CASSESTGRNEQFF.

CDR3 protein: CASSPDRGGYGYTF. CDR3 DNA sequence: TGTGCCAGCAGCCCTGACAGGGGGGGCTATGGCTACACCTTC. This sequence joins TRBV5-4 and TRBJ1-2, with 9 bases matching TRBD1. The V gene end was trimmed by 4 bases and the J gene end by 4 bases; junction bases not matched to a gene: 5. The CDR3 runs 14 residues. Looked up from germline, CDR1 is SGHNT and CDR2 is YYREEE (reference sequence).

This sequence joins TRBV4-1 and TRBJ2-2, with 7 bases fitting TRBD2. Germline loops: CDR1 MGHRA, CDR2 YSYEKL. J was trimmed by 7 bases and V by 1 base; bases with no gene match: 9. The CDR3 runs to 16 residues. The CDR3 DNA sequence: TGCGCCAGCAGCCAAGGCCTGGGAGGGCTGGGCGGGGAGCTGTTTTTT. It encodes CASSQGLGGLGGELFF.

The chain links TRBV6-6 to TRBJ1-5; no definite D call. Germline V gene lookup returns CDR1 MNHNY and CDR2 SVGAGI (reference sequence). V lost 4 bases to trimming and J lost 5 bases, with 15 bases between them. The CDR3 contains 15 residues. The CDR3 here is CASSFPGVRDQPQHF. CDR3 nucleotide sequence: TGTGCCAGCAGTTTCCCCGGGGTTCGGGATCAGCCCCAGCATTTT.

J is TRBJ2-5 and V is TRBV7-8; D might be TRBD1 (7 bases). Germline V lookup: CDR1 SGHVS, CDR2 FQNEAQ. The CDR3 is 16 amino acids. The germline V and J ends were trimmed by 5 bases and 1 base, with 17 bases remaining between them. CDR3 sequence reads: CASSPIIRGVQETQYF. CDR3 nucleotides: TGTGCCAGCAGCCCTATTATCAGGGGGGTCCAAGAGACCCAGTACTTC.

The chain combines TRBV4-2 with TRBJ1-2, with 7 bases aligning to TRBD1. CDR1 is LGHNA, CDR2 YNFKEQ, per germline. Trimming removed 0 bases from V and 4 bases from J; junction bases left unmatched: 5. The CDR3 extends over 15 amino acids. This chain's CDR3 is CASSQDRQGSYGYTF. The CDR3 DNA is TGTGCCAGCAGCCAAGACCGACAGGGAAGCTATGGCTACACCTTC.

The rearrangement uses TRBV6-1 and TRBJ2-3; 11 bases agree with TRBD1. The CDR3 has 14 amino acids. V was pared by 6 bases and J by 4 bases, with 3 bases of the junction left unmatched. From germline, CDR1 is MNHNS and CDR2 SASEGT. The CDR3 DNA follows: TGTGCCAGCAGGATGGGACAGGGGGCAGATACGCAGTATTTT. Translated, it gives CASRMGQGADTQYF.

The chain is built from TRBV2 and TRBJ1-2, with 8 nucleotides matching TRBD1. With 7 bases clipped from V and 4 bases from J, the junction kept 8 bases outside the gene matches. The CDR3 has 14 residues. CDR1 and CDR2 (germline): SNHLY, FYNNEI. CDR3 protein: CASKRTGWGYGYTF. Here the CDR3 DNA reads TGTGCCAGCAAGAGGACAGGGTGGGGCTATGGCTACACCTTC.

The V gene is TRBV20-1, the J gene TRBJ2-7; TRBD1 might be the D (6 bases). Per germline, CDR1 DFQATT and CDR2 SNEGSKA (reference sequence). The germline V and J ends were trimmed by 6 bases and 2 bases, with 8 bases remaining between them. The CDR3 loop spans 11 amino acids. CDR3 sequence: CSAGGTYEQYF. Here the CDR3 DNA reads TGCAGTGCAGGGGGTACCTACGAGCAGTACTTC.

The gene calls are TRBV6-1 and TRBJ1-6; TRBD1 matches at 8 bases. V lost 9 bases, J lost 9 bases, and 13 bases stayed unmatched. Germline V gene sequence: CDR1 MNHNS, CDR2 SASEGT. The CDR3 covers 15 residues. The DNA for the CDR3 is TGTGCCAGTCATCCAGGGGGCGTCATCAGTTCACCCCTCCACTTT. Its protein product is CASHPGGVISSPLHF.

The CDR3 DNA follows: TGTGCCAGCACATTTGTTTCTGGGGCCAACGTCCTGACTTTC. It encodes CASTFVSGANVLTF. The chain combines TRBV28 with TRBJ2-6; D unclear. Per germline, CDR1 MDHEN and CDR2 SYDVKM. The V end lost 7 bases, the J end lost 1 base, and 8 bases lay between the germline ends. The CDR3 loop spans 14 amino acids.

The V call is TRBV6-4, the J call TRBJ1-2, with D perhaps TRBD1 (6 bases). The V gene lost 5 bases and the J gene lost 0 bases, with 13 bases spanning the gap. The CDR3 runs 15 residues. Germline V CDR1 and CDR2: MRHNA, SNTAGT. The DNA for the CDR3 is TGTGCCAGCAGTTACGACAGGAGCACTAACTATGGCTACACCTTC. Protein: CASSYDRSTNYGYTF.

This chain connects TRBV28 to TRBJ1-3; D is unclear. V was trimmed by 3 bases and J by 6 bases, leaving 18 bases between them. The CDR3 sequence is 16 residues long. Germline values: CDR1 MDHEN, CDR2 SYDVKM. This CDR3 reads CASSFVNIAELNTIYF. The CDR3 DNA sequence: TGTGCCAGCAGTTTTGTCAACATTGCAGAATTAAACACCATATATTTT.

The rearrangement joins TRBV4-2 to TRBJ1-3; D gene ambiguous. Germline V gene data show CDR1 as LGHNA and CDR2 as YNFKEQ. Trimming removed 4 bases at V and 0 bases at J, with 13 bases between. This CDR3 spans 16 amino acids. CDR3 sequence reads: CASSPRLKRSGNTIYF. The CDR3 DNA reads TGTGCCAGCAGCCCTAGGCTAAAGCGCTCTGGAAACACCATATATTTT.

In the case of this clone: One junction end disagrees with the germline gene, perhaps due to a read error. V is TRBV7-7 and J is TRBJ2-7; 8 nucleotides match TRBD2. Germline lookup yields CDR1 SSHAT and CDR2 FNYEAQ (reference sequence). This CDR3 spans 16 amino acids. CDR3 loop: CASSLVYRTSIHEQYF. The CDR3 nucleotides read TGTGCTAGCAGCTTAGTTTATCGGACTAGCATCCACGAGCAGTACTTC. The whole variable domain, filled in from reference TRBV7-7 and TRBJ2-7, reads GAGVSQSPRYKVTKRGQDVTLRCDPISSHATLYWYQQALGQGPEFLTYFNYEAQPDKSGLPSDRFSAERPEGSISTLTIQRTEQRDSAMYRCASSLVYRTSIHEQYFGPGTRLTVT.

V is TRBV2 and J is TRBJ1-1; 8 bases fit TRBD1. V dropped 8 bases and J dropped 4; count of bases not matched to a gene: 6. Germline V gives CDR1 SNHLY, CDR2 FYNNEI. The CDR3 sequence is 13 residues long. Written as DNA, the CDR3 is TGTGCCAGCTCCTTTGGACAGGGCACTGAAGCTTTCTTT. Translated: CASSFGQGTEAFF.

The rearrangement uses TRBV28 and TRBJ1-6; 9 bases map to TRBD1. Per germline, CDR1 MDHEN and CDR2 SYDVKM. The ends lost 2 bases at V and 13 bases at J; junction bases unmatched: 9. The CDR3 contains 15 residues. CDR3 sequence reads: CASSLVTGGESPLHF. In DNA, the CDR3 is TGTGCCAGCAGTTTAGTTACAGGGGGCGAATCCCCCCTCCACTTT.

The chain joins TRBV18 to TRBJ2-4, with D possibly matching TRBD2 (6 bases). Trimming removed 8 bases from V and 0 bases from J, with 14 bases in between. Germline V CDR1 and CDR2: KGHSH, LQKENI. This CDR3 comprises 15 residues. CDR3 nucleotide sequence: TGTGCCAGCGGACCAGGGACTCTAGCCAAAAACATTCAGTACTTC. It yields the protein CASGPGTLAKNIQYF.

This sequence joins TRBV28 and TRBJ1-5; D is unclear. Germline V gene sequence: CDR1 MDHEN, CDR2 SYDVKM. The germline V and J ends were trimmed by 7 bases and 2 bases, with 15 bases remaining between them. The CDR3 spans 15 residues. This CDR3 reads CASNPFAGGNQPQHF. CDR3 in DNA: TGTGCCAGCAATCCGTTCGCGGGCGGCAATCAGCCCCAGCATTTT.

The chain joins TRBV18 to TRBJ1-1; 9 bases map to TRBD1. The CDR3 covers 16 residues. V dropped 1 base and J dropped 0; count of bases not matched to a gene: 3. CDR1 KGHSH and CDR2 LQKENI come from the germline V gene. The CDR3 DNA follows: TGTGCCAGCTCACCACAACAGGGGGCGGTGAACACTGAAGCTTTCTTT. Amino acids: CASSPQQGAVNTEAFF.

CDR3: CATRQGATGALEAFF. The CDR3 DNA follows: TGTGCCACCAGACAGGGGGCGACCGGAGCCCTTGAAGCTTTCTTT. This chain links TRBV10-3 with TRBJ1-1; 10 nucleotides agree with TRBD1. Germline-derived CDR1 and CDR2 are ENHRY and SYGVKD. J gave up 7 bases and V 10 bases, and 15 bases lay outside the gene matches. CDR3 length: 15 residues.

The CDR3 reads CASSSFPRTGEQNGGYTF. CDR3 coding DNA: TGTGCCAGCAGCTCGTTTCCACGGACAGGGGAACAAAATGGAGGCTACACCTTC. This chain uses TRBV7-9 with TRBJ1-2; 9 nucleotides align to TRBD1. The V gene end was trimmed by 4 bases and the J gene end by 8 bases; junction bases not matched to a gene: 20. The CDR3 extends over 18 amino acids. CDR1 is SEHNR, CDR2 FQNEAQ, per germline (reference sequence).

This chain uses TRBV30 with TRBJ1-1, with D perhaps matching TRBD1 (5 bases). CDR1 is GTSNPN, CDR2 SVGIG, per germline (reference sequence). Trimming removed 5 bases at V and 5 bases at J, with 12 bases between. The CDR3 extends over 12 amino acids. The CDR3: CAWAERGTEAFF. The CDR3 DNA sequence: TGTGCCTGGGCCGAAAGGGGTACTGAAGCTTTCTTT.